Presented here are 18 T cell receptor beta chains from one specimen sequenced in a study of cytomegalovirus exposure and HLA in healthy donors. Sequenced by immunoSEQ multiplex PCR; TCRdb stores in-frame clones only, minus some. The sample carries 200,000 or so clones, approximately 88% recorded once. The source material was PBMCs. The receptors come from a man between 18 and 29 years old in good health and CMV-seropositive.

The V and J genes are TRBV15 and TRBJ2-3; 10 positions agree with TRBD2. The germline gives CDR1 LNHNV, CDR2 YYDKDF (reference sequence). Germline trimming cut 3 bases from V and 4 bases from J; bases unmatched to any gene: 4. CDR3 size: 15 residues. The CDR3 sequence: CATSSQAGGPDTQYF. DNA for the CDR3: TGTGCCACCAGCAGTCAAGCGGGAGGGCCAGATACGCAGTATTTT.

This clone appeared a few times. J is TRBJ1-5 and V is TRBV19; 10 nucleotides align to TRBD1. Germline-derived CDR1 and CDR2 are LNHDA and SQIVND (reference sequence). This CDR3 has 15 residues. J lost 3 bases, V lost 6 bases, and 5 bases had no gene match. DNA of the CDR3: TGTGCCAGTAGGCTAGGACAGGGGGTCAATCAGCCCCAGCATTTT. Its translation is CASRLGQGVNQPQHF. Full variable domain (remainder filled in from reference TRBV19 and TRBJ1-5): DGGITQSPKYLFRKEGQNVTLSCEQNLNHDAMYWYRQDPGQGLRLIYYSQIVNDFQKGDIAEGYSVSREKKESFPLTVTSAQKNPTAFYLCASRLGQGVNQPQHFGDGTRLSIL.

The chain links TRBV7-3 to TRBJ2-1; D not certain. Germline V gene sequence: CDR1 SGHTA, CDR2 FQGTGA. The CDR3 extends over 15 amino acids. V was pared by 3 bases and J by 1 base, with 10 bases between. The CDR3 loop reads CASSLLTASYNEQFF. The CDR3 DNA reads TGTGCCAGCAGCTTGTTAACAGCTTCCTACAATGAGCAGTTCTTC. Complete variable domain (other parts from reference TRBV7-3 and TRBJ2-1): GAGVSQTPSNKVTEKGKYVELRCDPISGHTALYWYRQSLGQGPEFLIYFQGTGAADDSGLPNDRFFAVRPEGSVSTLKIQRTERGDSAVYLCASSLLTASYNEQFFGPGTRLTVL.

The rearrangement joins TRBV28 to TRBJ2-1; 8 nucleotides agree with TRBD1. The junction had 7 bases not matched to a gene; V was cut back by 8 bases and J by 10 bases. There are 12 residues in the CDR3. The germline CDR1 and CDR2 sequences are MDHEN and SYDVKM. CDR3 in DNA: TGTGCCAGCCTCAGGGGGCTAGAGGAGCAGTTCTTC. The encoded protein is CASLRGLEEQFF.

The genes are TRBV6-5 and TRBJ2-6; D gene uncertain. Trimming shortened V by 2 bases and J by 0 bases, and 5 bases separated the two germline ends. CDR3 length: 15 amino acids. In germline, CDR1 is MNHEY, CDR2 SVGAGI. The CDR3 is CASSYGRSGANVLTF. The CDR3 region has the DNA TGTGCCAGCAGTTACGGGCGCTCTGGGGCCAACGTCCTGACTTTC.

J is TRBJ2-7 and V is TRBV4-1; D perhaps matches TRBD2 (5 bases). V was shortened by 4 bases and J by 0 bases, with 16 bases between the two germline ends. The germline CDR1 and CDR2 sequences are MGHRA and YSYEKL. The CDR3 runs 16 residues. For the CDR3, the DNA is TGCGCCAGCAGCCCTACAAGGACGGGAAACTCCTACGAGCAGTACTTC. Its translation is CASSPTRTGNSYEQYF.

The V call is TRBV28, the J call TRBJ1-4, with 8 nucleotides matching TRBD1. CDR1 and CDR2 (germline): MDHEN, SYDVKM. This CDR3 has 14 amino acids. Trimming at V came to 6 bases and at J to 5 bases, leaving 5 bases not matched to a gene. The CDR3 is CASRAGGPNEKLFF. The CDR3 DNA follows: TGTGCCAGCAGGGCAGGGGGCCCCAATGAAAAACTGTTTTTT. Using reference TRBV28 and TRBJ1-4 for the parts outside the CDR3, the full variable domain is DVKVTQSSRYLVKRTGEKVFLECVQDMDHENMFWYRQDPGLGLRLIYFSYDVKMKEKGDIPEGYSVSREKKERFSLILESASTNQTSMYLCASRAGGPNEKLFFGSGTQLSVL.

This sequence joins TRBV4-1 and TRBJ1-4; no firm D call. V was shortened by 2 bases and J by 14 bases, with 18 bases between the two germline ends. From germline, CDR1 is MGHRA and CDR2 YSYEKL. CDR3 length: 14 amino acids. The CDR3, as DNA: TGCGCCAGCAGCCAACCCGCCCTCGGAAGGAGGCTGTTTTTT. It codes for CASSQPALGRRLFF.

The V gene is TRBV2, the J gene TRBJ2-5; D is unclear. The CDR3 is 11 amino acids. Germline V CDR1 and CDR2: SNHLY, FYNNEI. Trimming shortened V by 5 bases and J by 2 bases, and 3 bases separated the two germline ends. DNA for the CDR3: TGTGCCAGCAGTCCTCAAGAGACCCAGTACTTC. This gives the protein CASSPQETQYF.

This chain connects TRBV28 to TRBJ2-5, with TRBD2 identical over 9 bases. Germline loops: CDR1 MDHEN, CDR2 SYDVKM. With V trimmed by 7 bases and J by 5 bases, 11 bases remained unmatched. This CDR3 has 15 residues. CDR3 in amino acids: CASNTVGGTSETQYF. Here the CDR3 DNA reads TGTGCCAGCAATACCGTCGGGGGGACTAGCGAGACCCAGTACTTC.

The V and J genes are TRBV19 and TRBJ1-5; TRBD1 matches at 10 bases. The V and J ends lost 1 base and 7 bases, in that order; junction bases with no gene match: 7. The CDR3 is 16 residues long. Germline values: CDR1 LNHDA, CDR2 SQIVND (reference sequence). DNA for the CDR3: TGTGCCAGTAGTATAGTGGGACAGGGGCGCTTCCAGCCCCAGCATTTT. Its translation: CASSIVGQGRFQPQHF.

This sequence joins TRBV30 and TRBJ2-7, with 10 nucleotides matching TRBD1. Germline V gene data show CDR1 as GTSNPN and CDR2 as SVGIG (reference sequence). The CDR3 spans 16 residues. After removal of 3 bases from V and 1 base from J, the junction contained 9 bases not matched to a gene. CDR3 amino acids: CAWRVPGQGLSYEQYF. Written as DNA, the CDR3 is TGTGCCTGGAGGGTACCGGGACAGGGGCTTTCCTACGAGCAGTACTTC.

The chain has TRBV29-1 and TRBJ2-7; possibly TRBD2 for D (6 bases). Germline CDR1 is SQVTM and CDR2 is ANQGSEA. This CDR3 comprises 14 residues. This CDR3 reads CTPYKGLATYEQYF. In nucleotides, the CDR3 is TGCACCCCCTATAAAGGGCTAGCGACCTACGAGCAGTACTTC.

This clone appeared a few times. This chain connects TRBV6-4 to TRBJ1-2; D may be TRBD1 (5 bases). The CDR3 contains 13 residues. The germline V gene has CDR1 MRHNA and CDR2 SNTAGT. Trimming cost V 0 bases and J 8 bases, with 10 bases left between them. The CDR3 DNA sequence: TGTGCCAGCAGTGACTCAGACAAGGGGGGCTACACCTTC. Its translation is CASSDSDKGGYTF.

The CDR3 bases are TGTGCCAGCAGAGGGGCAGGACTAGCGGTCGGCACCGGGGAGCTGTTTTTT. It yields the protein CASRGAGLAVGTGELFF. The chain uses TRBV13 and TRBJ2-2; 10 bases are a match to TRBD2. J lost 4 bases, V lost 6 bases, and 11 bases had no gene match. This CDR3 has 17 residues. Germline assignment: CDR1 PRHDT and CDR2 FYEKMQ (reference sequence).

The chain combines TRBV5-1 with TRBJ1-4, with D uncertain. The CDR3 loop spans 16 amino acids. Trimming stripped 0 bases from V and 5 bases from J, with 14 bases between. Germline CDR1 and CDR2: SGHRS and YFSETQ. CDR3 sequence reads: CASSLAGGTVNEKLFF. The CDR3 DNA reads as TGCGCCAGCAGCTTGGCCGGTGGTACAGTCAATGAAAAACTGTTTTTT. Complete variable domain (other parts from reference TRBV5-1 and TRBJ1-4): KAGVTQTPRYLIKTRGQQVTLSCSPISGHRSVSWYQQTPGQGLQFLFEYFSETQRNKGNFPGRFSGRQFSNSRSEMNVSTLELGDSALYLCASSLAGGTVNEKLFFGSGTQLSVL.

The V call is TRBV7-2, the J call TRBJ2-7; no reliable D call. Looked up from germline, CDR1 is SGHTA and CDR2 is FQGNSA. The CDR3 is 14 residues long. Trimming removed 0 bases from V and 1 base from J, with 7 bases in between. Here the CDR3 reads CASSLAYSSYEQYF. The CDR3 DNA is TGTGCCAGCAGCTTAGCTTACAGTTCCTACGAGCAGTACTTC.

A remark on this clone: One end of the junction does not line up with germline, which may come from a read error. This chain links TRBV6-1 with TRBJ2-2, with D uncertain. The CDR3 is 15 residues long. Germline V lookup: CDR1 MNHNS, CDR2 SASEGT. The CDR3 region is CVSSEVPGNTGELFF. CDR3 nucleotides: TGTGTCAGCAGTGAAGTTCCGGGGAACACCGGGGAGCTGTTTTTT.